Following are 22 T cell receptor beta chains from one sample sequenced in a study of cytomegalovirus exposure and HLA in healthy donors. The study ran its PCR with 60 Vbeta and 13 Jbeta primers. Libraries were prepared by immunoSEQ multiplex PCR; TCRdb keeps only in-frame clonotypes and omits some of them. The sample holds about 140,000 clones, roughly 77% seen once. Sequencing was done on a sample of PBMCs. Receptors were obtained from a man in his forties in good health and CMV-seronegative.

This sequence joins TRBV5-1 and TRBJ2-1; the D gene is possibly TRBD2 (7 bases). Trimming took 3 bases from V and 4 from J, leaving 14 bases between them. Germline lookup yields CDR1 SGHRS and CDR2 YFSETQ. This CDR3 has 15 amino acids. Here the CDR3 reads CASSWVGGGYNEQFF. CDR3 DNA sequence: TGCGCCAGCAGCTGGGTAGGGGGGGGATACAATGAGCAGTTCTTC.

The chain has TRBV4-2 and TRBJ1-2, with D uncertain. V was pared by 5 bases and J by 2 bases, with 9 bases between. CDR1 is LGHNA, CDR2 YNFKEQ, per germline. This CDR3 spans 13 amino acids. Here the CDR3 reads CASSLETNYGYTF. In DNA, the CDR3 is TGTGCCAGCAGCTTGGAGACGAACTATGGCTACACCTTC.

The rearrangement uses TRBV6-1 and TRBJ2-7; 11 bases map to TRBD1. V shed 4 bases, J shed 6 bases, and the junction held 5 bases outside the gene matches. The germline V gene has CDR1 MNHNS and CDR2 SASEGT. The CDR3 sequence is 14 residues long. The CDR3 loop reads CASSGDRGYAEQYF. For the CDR3, the DNA is TGTGCCAGCAGTGGGGACAGGGGGTATGCCGAGCAGTACTTC.

The chain uses TRBV9 and TRBJ1-2; no clear D gene. In germline, CDR1 is SGDLS, CDR2 YYNGEE. The CDR3 totals 17 residues. The ends were cut back, 3 bases at V and 0 bases at J, with 18 bases in the middle. CDR3 bases: TGTGCCAGCAGCGCGTTTATCGGGATCGCTCCTAACTATGGCTACACCTTC. It yields the protein CASSAFIGIAPNYGYTF.

V and J are TRBV5-1 and TRBJ2-5, with D perhaps matching TRBD2 (6 bases). Deletions cut 5 bases from V and 3 bases from J, with 14 bases between. Germline lookup yields CDR1 SGHRS and CDR2 YFSETQ. The CDR3 consists of 14 residues. The CDR3 sequence: CASSFGTREETQYF. DNA for the CDR3: TGCGCCAGCAGTTTCGGGACTCGGGAAGAGACCCAGTACTTC.

Details on this clone: One junction end disagrees with the germline gene, perhaps due to a read error. The chain links TRBV15 to TRBJ1-2; 7 bases agree with TRBD1. The CDR3 is 15 amino acids. From germline, CDR1 is LNHNV and CDR2 YYDKDF (reference sequence). CDR3 bases: TGTGCCACCAGCAGAGATCCGAGACAGGGCGATGGCTACCCCTTC. Protein: CATSRDPRQGDGYPF. The full variable domain, in which reference TRBV15 and TRBJ1-2 provide the parts outside the CDR3, is DAMVIQNPRYQVTQFGKPVTLSCSQTLNHNVMYWYQQKSSQAPKLLFHYYDKDFNNEADTPDNFQSRRPNTSFCFLDIRSPGLGDTAMYLCATSRDPRQGDGYPFGSGTRLTVV.

The table lists this clone with a few counts. The chain joins TRBV7-3 to TRBJ1-1, with D maybe TRBD1 (5 bases). V was clipped by 6 bases and J by 3 bases, with 11 bases between them. CDR1 and CDR2 from the germline V gene are SGHTA and FQGTGA. The CDR3 has 13 residues. In DNA, the CDR3 is TGTGCCAGCAGGACCTCGGGGGACACTGAAGCTTTCTTT. Translating it yields CASRTSGDTEAFF.

This chain connects TRBV7-2 to TRBJ2-7; D is unresolved. This CDR3 contains 13 residues. The germline CDR1 and CDR2 sequences are SGHTA and FQGNSA. V shed 1 base and J shed 3 bases, with 7 bases lying between them. CDR3 protein: CASSLGQRYEQYF. The DNA for the CDR3 is TGTGCCAGCAGCTTAGGACAACGCTACGAGCAGTACTTC.

The rearrangement uses TRBV19 and TRBJ1-1, with TRBD1 identical over 8 bases. V lost 8 bases, J lost 3 bases, and 5 bases stayed unmatched. The CDR3 is 13 amino acids. The germline V gene encodes CDR1 LNHDA and CDR2 SQIVND (reference sequence). CDR3 in DNA: TGTGCCAGTGCCCTGGACAGGGACACTGAAGCTTTCTTT. Translation gives CASALDRDTEAFF.

The chain employs TRBV5-5 and TRBJ1-2, with a weak D call TRBD1 (6 bases). Germline V gives CDR1 SGHKS, CDR2 YYEKEE (reference sequence). This CDR3 has 13 residues. The V end was cut by 4 bases, the J end by 6 bases, with 13 bases between. CDR3: CASSPQGWDGYTF. CDR3 coding DNA: TGTGCCAGCAGCCCACAGGGATGGGATGGCTACACCTTC.

This chain links TRBV11-2 with TRBJ2-6; D perhaps matches TRBD1 (5 bases). From germline, CDR1 is SGHAT and CDR2 FQNNGV. The V end lost 5 bases, the J end lost 1 base, and 18 bases lay between the germline ends. This CDR3 region has 18 residues. CDR3 coding DNA: TGTGCCAGCAGCCGCCCCGAGACAGTCCTTTCTGGGGCCAACGTCCTGACTTTC. This sequence encodes CASSRPETVLSGANVLTF.

This clone came up a few times. CDR3 sequence reads: CASSETRGEQYF. CDR3 bases: TGTGCCAGCAGCGAAACTCGGGGCGAGCAGTACTTC. The gene calls are TRBV7-8 and TRBJ2-7; TRBD2 might be the D (5 bases). With 5 bases removed from V and 6 bases from J, the gap between germline ends came to 11 bases. CDR3 size: 12 residues. From germline, CDR1 is SGHVS and CDR2 FQNEAQ.

This chain uses TRBV11-3 with TRBJ2-5; unclear D gene. This CDR3 region has 15 residues. V lost 4 bases, J lost 5 bases, and 17 bases lay in between. In germline, CDR1 is SGHNT, CDR2 YENEEA. Here the CDR3 DNA reads TGTGCCAGCAGCTCGCAATACTCAACTGAGGAGACCCAGTACTTC. Protein: CASSSQYSTEETQYF.

V is TRBV2 and J is TRBJ1-5, with TRBD1 matching over 7 bases. The CDR3 is made up of 15 amino acids. In germline, CDR1 is SNHLY, CDR2 FYNNEI. V lost 5 bases to trimming and J lost 4 bases; unmatched junction nucleotides: 8. DNA for the CDR3: TGTGCCAGCAGTTACAGGGGAGATAGTAATCAGCCCCAGCATTTT. Protein product: CASSYRGDSNQPQHF.

Of note for this clone: At one of its ends the junction is not consistent with the germline gene, which may arise from a read error. The gene calls are TRBV27 and TRBJ2-1; the D gene is possibly TRBD1 (6 bases). The CDR3 totals 13 residues. CDR1 and CDR2 (germline): MNHEY, SMNVEV (reference sequence). CDR3 loop: CARVAGAKNEQFF. The CDR3 nucleotides are TGCGCCCGGGTCGCAGGGGCAAAAAATGAGCAGTTCTTC.

The chain employs TRBV2 and TRBJ2-4, with D uncertain. Germline values: CDR1 SNHLY, CDR2 FYNNEI. This CDR3 is 12 amino acids long. The V end lost 4 bases, the J end lost 12 bases, and 13 bases lay between the germline ends. The CDR3 is CASSVPPIGQYF. The CDR3 nucleotides read TGTGCCAGCAGTGTACCCCCAATCGGTCAGTACTTC.

The chain has TRBV27 and TRBJ1-1; 8 bases agree with TRBD1. There are 13 residues in the CDR3. The V segment lost 6 bases and the J segment 4 bases; nucleotides outside the gene matches: 4. Looked up from germline, CDR1 is MNHEY and CDR2 is SMNVEV (reference sequence). The CDR3: CASSSGGLTEAFF. The CDR3 bases are TGTGCCAGCAGCTCAGGGGGCCTCACTGAAGCTTTCTTT.

The chain links TRBV19 to TRBJ1-1, with D perhaps matching TRBD1 (6 bases). The CDR3 consists of 16 residues. Looked up from germline, CDR1 is LNHDA and CDR2 is SQIVND (reference sequence). V lost 0 bases and J lost 10, with 21 bases in between. CDR3 bases: TGTGCCAGTAGTATAGAAGACAGGTCTGTAAGCCGCGCAGCTTTCTTT. This sequence encodes CASSIEDRSVSRAAFF.

The CDR3 loop reads CASSTRDRSSPLHF. Here the CDR3 DNA reads TGTGCCAGCAGCACGCGGGACAGGAGTTCACCCCTCCACTTT. The chain combines TRBV9 with TRBJ1-6; 8 nucleotides line up with TRBD1. The germline V gene encodes CDR1 SGDLS and CDR2 YYNGEE. V was clipped by 4 bases and J by 9 bases; unmatched bases: 6. CDR3 size: 14 residues.

The V gene is TRBV7-9, the J gene TRBJ1-2; weak D call: TRBD1 (6 bases). There are 13 residues in the CDR3. V was trimmed by 5 bases and J by 4 bases, leaving 11 bases between them. The germline gives CDR1 SEHNR, CDR2 FQNEAQ (reference sequence). CDR3 loop: CASSKQGGYGYTF. In DNA form, the CDR3 reads TGTGCCAGCAGCAAACAGGGCGGCTATGGCTACACCTTC.

This clone appeared a single time. The rearrangement links TRBV27 to TRBJ1-6; D remains unclear. V was clipped by 7 bases and J by 0 bases, with 16 bases between them. The CDR3 extends over 17 amino acids. Germline values: CDR1 MNHEY, CDR2 SMNVEV (reference sequence). CDR3 DNA: TGTGCCAGCACATTTCGGTCCTCGAGCTCCTATAATTCACCCCTCCACTTT. It translates to CASTFRSSSSYNSPLHF.

This clone appeared a few times. V and J are TRBV28 and TRBJ1-1; no firm D call. Trimming cost V 11 bases and J 4 bases, with 11 bases left between them. The CDR3 runs 11 residues. CDR1 is MDHEN, CDR2 SYDVKM, per germline. The CDR3 spells CAALRGTEAFF. As DNA, the CDR3 is TGTGCCGCCCTTCGGGGCACTGAAGCTTTCTTT.